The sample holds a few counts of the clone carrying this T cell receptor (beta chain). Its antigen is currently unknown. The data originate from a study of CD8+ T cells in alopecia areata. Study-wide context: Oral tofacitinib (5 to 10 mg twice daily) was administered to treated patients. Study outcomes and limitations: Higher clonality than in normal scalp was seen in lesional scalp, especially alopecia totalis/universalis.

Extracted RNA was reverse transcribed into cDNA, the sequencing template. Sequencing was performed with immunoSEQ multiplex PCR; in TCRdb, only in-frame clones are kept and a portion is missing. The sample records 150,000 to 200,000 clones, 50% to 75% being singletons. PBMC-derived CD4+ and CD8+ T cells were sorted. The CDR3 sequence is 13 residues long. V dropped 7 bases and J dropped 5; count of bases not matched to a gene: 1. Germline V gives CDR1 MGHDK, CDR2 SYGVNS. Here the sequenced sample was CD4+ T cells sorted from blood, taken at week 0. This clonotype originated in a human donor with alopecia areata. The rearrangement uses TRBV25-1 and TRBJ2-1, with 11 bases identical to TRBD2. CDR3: CASTLAGDNEQFF. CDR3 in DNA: TGTGCCAGCACACTAGCGGGGGACAATGAGCAGTTCTTC.